This T cell receptor beta chain stems from a study of OX40 agonist ivuxolimab in advanced cancers. Study details: Among those enrolled, mean age was 60 years (range about 23 to 80) and approximately 80% were male.

Assay: immunoSEQ multiplex PCR; the TCRdb copy retains only in-frame clones and omits some. This sample has tens of thousands of clones, with about nine tenths found just once. Sampling times: baseline, cycle 4 day 1, cycle 7 day 1. V lost 3 bases to trimming and J lost 7 bases, with 10 bases between them. Per the germline V gene, CDR1 is MNHNS and CDR2 is SASEGT. CDR3 length: 13 residues. The material was CD4+ or CD8+ T cells sorted from blood, obtained in a trial of the OX40 agonist ivuxolimab. This clonotype was sampled from an adult with an advanced solid tumor such as melanoma, head and neck, liver or kidney cancer. V is TRBV6-1 and J is TRBJ1-5; D not certain. The CDR3 reads CASSETPGQPQHF. The CDR3 region has the DNA TGTGCCAGCAGTGAGACTCCCGGACAGCCCCAGCATTTT.